This is a list of T cell receptor beta chains from one sample in a study of T-cell memory formation after mild COVID-19. TCRdb reanalysed the 5' RACE reads using MiXCR and keeps one entry per CDR3 protein. The sample has 410,000 or so distinct CDR3 sequences; roughly a quarter are singletons. The sequencing sample was made of PBMCs or a T cell subset sorted from them (not recorded which). Source of these receptors: an adult woman who had mild COVID-19 (a few samples of this study predate the infection). Cell type and time point are not known. Both conserved end residues are part of each CDR3. The D gene is left open where the match is weak. Where a row states a size, it is once, few, many or the class of an expanded clone; other rows omit it.

J gene	CDR3 length	V gene	D gene	clone size	CDR3 protein	CDR3 DNA
TRBJ1-1	15	TRBV6-1	NA	NA	CASSEMIGELTEAFF	TGTGCCAGCAGTGAGATGATCGGGGAACTCACTGAAGCTTTCTTT
TRBJ1-3	13	TRBV30	NA	NA	CAWARGSGNTIYF	TGTGCCTGGGCCCGGGGTTCTGGAAACACCATATATTTT
TRBJ2-1	15	TRBV4-2	NA	NA	CASSQGGTQGNEQFF	TGTGCCAGCAGCCAAGGTGGGACCCAAGGGAATGAGCAGTTCTTC
TRBJ2-3	13	TRBV12-3/TRBV12-4	NA	NA	CASSFKGVDTQYF	TGTGCCAGCAGTTTTAAAGGGGTGGATACGCAGTATTTT
TRBJ2-3	15	TRBV7-3	TRBD2	NA	CASAKLADPTDTQYF	TGTGCCAGCGCTAAACTAGCGGACCCCACAGATACGCAGTATTTT
TRBJ2-7	15	TRBV12-3/TRBV12-4	TRBD2	NA	CASSLGGGSVYEQYF	TGTGCCAGCAGTTTAGGAGGCGGGAGTGTGTACGAGCAGTACTTC
TRBJ1-5	15	TRBV27	TRBD1	NA	CASRSNRGDNQPQHF	TGTGCCAGCAGATCGAACAGGGGGGACAATCAGCCCCAGCATTTT
TRBJ2-3	14	TRBV7-9	TRBD2	NA	CASSPTTGGDTQYF	TGTGCCAGCAGCCCCACAACGGGAGGAGATACGCAGTATTTT
TRBJ2-5	14	TRBV4-1	TRBD1	NA	CASSQWTGEETQYF	TGCGCCAGCAGCCAGTGGACAGGGGAAGAGACCCAGTACTTC
TRBJ2-1	15	TRBV24-1	TRBD2	few	CATSDLASGSNEQFF	TGTGCCACCAGTGATTTGGCTAGCGGTTCCAATGAGCAGTTCTTC
TRBJ1-2	12	TRBV13	NA	NA	CASSAQGNGYTF	TGTGCCAGCAGCGCACAGGGCAATGGCTACACCTTC
TRBJ1-5	14	TRBV4-2	NA	NA	CASSQDMGDQPQHF	TGTGCCAGCAGCCAAGATATGGGGGATCAGCCCCAGCATTTT
TRBJ1-1	16	TRBV19	NA	few	CASSHPRGAGSTEAFF	TGTGCCAGTAGCCACCCGAGGGGAGCAGGGAGCACTGAAGCTTTCTTT
TRBJ2-3	12	TRBV19	NA	few	CASTGGTDTQYF	TGTGCCAGTACTGGGGGAACAGATACGCAGTATTTT
TRBJ1-4	13	TRBV7-9	TRBD1	few	CASSTTGGEKLFF	TGTGCCAGCAGCACCACAGGGGGTGAAAAACTGTTTTTT
TRBJ2-5	18	TRBV18	TRBD2	few	CASSRGLAGVGGQETQYF	TGTGCCAGCTCACGTGGACTAGCGGGAGTGGGGGGCCAAGAGACCCAGTACTTC
TRBJ2-5	12	TRBV7-9	NA	NA	CASSSEEETQYF	TGTGCCAGCAGCTCCGAGGAAGAGACCCAGTACTTC
TRBJ2-7	15	TRBV20-1	NA	few	CSARDNGRQTYEQYF	TGCAGTGCTAGAGATAACGGGAGACAGACCTACGAGCAGTACTTC
TRBJ2-1	14	TRBV9	NA	few	CASDVGAHGDEQFF	TGTGCCAGCGACGTGGGGGCGCATGGGGATGAGCAGTTCTTC
TRBJ2-1	14	TRBV6-5	NA	NA	CASSYSQLYNEQFF	TGTGCCAGCAGCTATTCCCAGCTCTACAATGAGCAGTTCTTC
TRBJ2-7	12	TRBV20-1	TRBD2	NA	CSARGLAGEQYF	TGCAGTGCTAGAGGACTAGCGGGAGAGCAGTACTTC
TRBJ2-2	14	TRBV21-1	NA	NA	CASSESRITGELFF	TGTGCCAGCAGCGAGTCGAGGATCACCGGGGAGCTGTTTTTT
TRBJ1-2	15	TRBV20-1	TRBD1	few	CSASSTGLANYGYTF	TGCAGTGCTAGCTCGACAGGGTTAGCTAACTATGGCTACACCTTC
TRBJ1-6	14	TRBV30	TRBD1	NA	CAWTRDRGNSPLHF	TGTGCCTGGACCCGGGACAGGGGGAATTCACCCCTCCACTTT
TRBJ2-1	13	TRBV24-1	NA	few	CATRQGPDNEQFF	TGTGCCACCAGGCAGGGACCCGACAATGAGCAGTTCTTC
TRBJ1-2	14	TRBV29-1	NA	few	CSVELRRANYGYTF	TGCAGCGTTGAGCTACGCAGGGCTAACTATGGCTACACCTTC
TRBJ2-1	17	TRBV4-1	NA	NA	CASSQEGTGDLYNEQFF	TGCGCCAGCAGCCAAGAGGGTACGGGGGACCTCTACAATGAGCAGTTCTTC
TRBJ2-1	15	TRBV19	NA	few	CASSIRGRLGNEQFF	TGTGCCAGTAGTATAAGGGGGAGACTTGGCAATGAGCAGTTCTTC
TRBJ2-7	15	TRBV5-1	TRBD2	NA	CASREMTSGLYEQYF	TGCGCCAGCCGGGAGATGACTAGCGGGCTGTACGAGCAGTACTTC
TRBJ2-4	17	TRBV12-3/TRBV12-4	TRBD2	few	CASSSPAGGGAKNIQYF	TGTGCCAGCAGTTCCCCCGCGGGGGGCGGGGCCAAAAACATTCAGTACTTC
TRBJ2-5	16	TRBV27	TRBD2	once	CASSFNGLAAQETQYF	TGTGCCAGCAGTTTCAATGGGCTAGCGGCTCAAGAGACCCAGTACTTC
TRBJ1-1	13	TRBV12-3/TRBV12-4	NA	NA	CASSFPWNTEAFF	TGTGCCAGCAGTTTTCCGTGGAACACTGAAGCTTTCTTT
TRBJ2-1	12	TRBV30	NA	few	CAWKYVNNEQFF	TGTGCCTGGAAATACGTAAACAATGAGCAGTTCTTC
TRBJ2-1	13	TRBV24-1	NA	few	CATSPGQRDEQFF	TGTGCCACCTCTCCGGGTCAAAGGGATGAGCAGTTCTTC
TRBJ2-3	11	TRBV7-9	NA	few	CASSPRAQQYF	TGTGCCAGCAGCCCCCGGGCCCAGCAGTATTTT
TRBJ1-1	16	TRBV6-6	NA	many	CASSYSRSAGNTEAFF	TGTGCCAGCAGTTACTCGAGGAGCGCAGGGAACACTGAAGCTTTCTTT
TRBJ2-4	18	TRBV9	TRBD2	few	CASSVAGSGRGGKNIQYF	TGTGCCAGCAGCGTAGCCGGTAGCGGGAGAGGGGGCAAAAACATTCAGTACTTC
TRBJ2-7	15	TRBV11-2	TRBD1	NA	CASSRPGTGFYEQYF	TGTGCCAGCAGCCGCCCCGGGACAGGGTTCTACGAGCAGTACTTC
TRBJ2-7	15	TRBV7-2	TRBD2	NA	CASSPRERGAYEQYF	TGTGCCAGCAGCCCTAGGGAGCGGGGAGCCTACGAGCAGTACTTC
TRBJ2-1	13	TRBV13	NA	NA	CASSLAPSGQQFF	TGTGCCAGCAGCTTAGCCCCTTCCGGCCAGCAGTTCTTC
TRBJ2-7	17	TRBV27	TRBD2	NA	CASSSEVAGVPAYEQYF	TGTGCCAGCTCGTCGGAAGTGGCGGGAGTGCCCGCCTACGAGCAGTACTTC
TRBJ2-1	14	TRBV5-1	TRBD2	NA	CASTWVPSGNEQFF	TGCGCCAGCACCTGGGTCCCTAGCGGCAATGAGCAGTTCTTC
TRBJ2-7	15	TRBV9	TRBD1	NA	CASSVGGQVLYEQYF	TGTGCCAGCAGCGTAGGGGGACAGGTCCTCTACGAGCAGTACTTC
TRBJ1-2	13	TRBV7-2	TRBD1	NA	CASSLTGGLGYTF	TGTGCCAGCAGCCTTACAGGGGGCCTTGGCTACACCTTC
TRBJ2-5	18	TRBV9	TRBD2	many	CASSARPLSGGNQETQYF	TGTGCCAGCAGCGCCCGGCCCCTTAGCGGGGGGAACCAAGAGACCCAGTACTTC
TRBJ2-4	17	TRBV6-6	NA	NA	CASSPDRTFGAKNIQYF	TGTGCCAGCAGCCCCGACAGAACATTCGGGGCCAAAAACATTCAGTACTTC
TRBJ2-7	13	TRBV30	NA	NA	CACSGTPLYEQYF	TGTGCCTGCTCTGGGACTCCTCTTTACGAGCAGTACTTC
TRBJ2-3	16	TRBV7-3	NA	NA	CASSLAGSSSTDTQYF	TGTGCCAGCAGCTTAGCGGGAAGCTCTAGCACAGATACGCAGTATTTT
TRBJ1-2	15	TRBV5-1	NA	NA	CASSLVGQSNYGYTF	TGCGCCAGCAGCTTGGTTGGGCAGAGCAACTATGGCTACACCTTC
TRBJ2-2	16	TRBV5-1	NA	NA	CASRREGNLNTGELFF	TGCGCCAGCAGGAGGGAAGGGAATCTGAACACCGGGGAGCTGTTTTTT
TRBJ1-1	14	TRBV3-1	TRBD1	NA	CASSQPGGETEAFF	TGTGCCAGCAGCCAACCAGGGGGAGAAACTGAAGCTTTCTTT
TRBJ2-3	14	TRBV12-3/TRBV12-4	TRBD1	many	CASSRQGFTDTQYF	TGTGCCAGCAGCAGACAGGGATTCACAGATACGCAGTATTTT
TRBJ2-5	15	TRBV20-1	NA	few	CSAITPGLTQETQYF	TGCAGTGCAATTACACCGGGACTCACACAAGAGACCCAGTACTTC
TRBJ1-1	15	TRBV4-2	NA	few	CASSQGETSEDEAFF	TGTGCCAGCAGCCAAGGAGAGACCTCTGAGGACGAAGCTTTCTTT
TRBJ1-1	15	TRBV6-2/TRBV6-3	NA	NA	CASSYWPRRDTEAFF	TGTGCCAGCAGTTATTGGCCACGACGGGACACTGAAGCTTTCTTT
TRBJ2-1	14	TRBV2	TRBD2	few	CASSSLAGGPEQFF	TGTGCCAGCAGTTCACTAGCGGGGGGGCCGGAGCAGTTCTTC
TRBJ2-7	12	TRBV7-9	NA	NA	CASSWRSYEQYF	TGTGCCAGCAGCTGGAGGTCCTACGAGCAGTACTTC
TRBJ2-1	12	TRBV12-3/TRBV12-4	NA	few	CASRPSGDEQFF	TGTGCCAGCAGACCAAGCGGCGATGAGCAGTTCTTC